This entry describes one T cell receptor beta chain. Its specific antigen is unknown. No much larger clonotype is one base removed from it; base qualities were not supplied. The data were obtained in a study of vaccination and CD4 T cells after COVID-19 (dated by TCRdb to between 2022 and 2023). Background for the entire study: Convalescent patients had a positive SARS-CoV-2 result on nasal swab PCR, and of these patients, nine had mild disease and one had severe disease. The convalescent cohort included six males and four females, with two Hispanic individuals, seven Caucasians, two Asians and one multiracial person. Participants received two doses of either the Pfizer-BioNTech BNT162b2 vaccine (n=8) or the Moderna mRNA-1273 vaccine (n=2). Post-COVID blood samples from convalescent patients were collected a median of around 100 days after diagnosis, with a range of 35 to 161 days. Post-vaccine blood samples were obtained a median of around 67 days after the second vaccine dose, with a range of about 13 to 241 days. The cultures were stimulated with overlapping spike peptide pools from SARS-CoV-2 and from the common cold coronaviruses HCoV-NL63, HCoV-OC43 and HCoV-229E. Control cultures used a CEFX viral epitope pool as positive control, an HIV-1 Nef peptide pool as negative control, or no peptide. In 10 COVID-19 convalescent patients and a handful of infection-naive healthy vaccine recipients, the spike-specific CD4+ TCR repertoire before mRNA vaccination was compared with the repertoire after mRNA vaccination. Summary of the overall study and its limitations: Nearly all vaccine-specific clones in convalescent patients (304 of 307) were mono-reactive for SARS-CoV-2 spike rather than cross-reactive with common cold coronaviruses. Among the post-vaccine SARS-CoV-2-reactive clones in convalescent patients, a median approximately 86% showed up only after vaccination, which suggests vaccine-specific priming. The number of convalescent patients in the study was relatively small, and the study did not examine early timepoints following natural infection. An increase in the median number of SARS-CoV-2-reactive clonotypes from 21 after infection to 35 to 40 after vaccination was observed, but the change was not found to be significant.

Taken with the paper, the label for treatment or condition translates to: approximately 11-day PBMC culture with coronavirus spike peptide pools or control peptides (ViraFEST assay). To expand antigen-specific T cells with peptide pools and then pick out the expanded clonotypes through TCR sequencing, the study relied on the ViraFEST assay. The convalescent patients' positive SARS-CoV-2 PCR tests were from March to December 2020, which was before the Alpha, Beta and Delta variants emerged in the United States. PBMCs were cultured at about 2 million per well in IMDM supplemented with approximately 5% human AB serum and around 10 IU/ml IL-2, with around 10 ug/ml peptide pools added. On days 3 and 7, half of the culture medium was replaced with fresh IL-2-containing medium. After less than twelve days of culture, CD4+ T cells were isolated by negative selection with the EasySep CD4+ T cell isolation kit. Ficoll-Paque Plus gradient centrifugation was used to isolate PBMCs from whole blood, and the isolated PBMCs were then either used fresh or cryopreserved at -140C. Culture conditions were generally each tested in triplicate wells.

Library preparation employed PCR. DNA from cultured CD4+ T cells underwent TCR sequencing with the Oncomine TCR Beta short-read assay at the Johns Hopkins FTIC core. The QIAamp micro DNA kit was used to extract genomic DNA from the cultured CD4+ T cells. Oncomine TCR Beta libraries made from cultured CD4+ T cells were pooled using unique dual indexes and sequenced on an Illumina iSeq 100. The source study handled its data this way. Non-productive sequences were removed, and CDR3s not starting with C, not ending with F or W, or shorter than 7 amino acids were discarded. Antigen-specific clonotypes were identified with the MANAFEST web application by comparing peptide-stimulated wells with reference and other culture wells. An FDR below 0.05, an odds ratio above 5, and a productive frequency above 0.1% in at least two of three replicate wells were required for clones to be considered positive. Clonotypes that were significantly expanded in both SARS-CoV-2 spike wells and at least one common cold coronavirus spike condition were defined as cross-reactive. Levenshtein distances (stringdist) and unrooted phylogenetic trees (ape) in R version 3.6.1 were used to assess CDR3 homology. The public reads were run again by TCRdb, first through fastp at Q25 and then through MiXCR, and only productive beta chains were kept. CDR3 protein duplicates are merged, each entry listing the most common genes and DNA. TCRdb, not the original authors, processed these V and J calls. The sample table lists approximately 10,000 distinct CDR3 sequences, roughly 64% of them with a count of one. Clones ranked in the top ten supply around a quarter of the sample.

From a lookup of the germline V gene, CDR1 and CDR2 are MNHNS and SASEGT. Measured from the cysteine to the phenylalanine, the CDR3 is 14 residues long. Just CDR3 DNA is preserved here, 42 bases in frame from base 1. V is shortened by 5 bases, J by 5 bases, and the region joining them spans 15 bases. This chain joins TRBV6-1 to TRBJ1-2; a weak D assignment points to TRBD1 (6 bases agree). The sample was CD4+ T cells from blood, cultured in vitro. This receptor was obtained from a human donor who had recovered from COVID-19. The CDR3 has the sequence CASSPRDTEYGYTF. The DNA sequence is given as TGTGCCAGCAGTCCTCGGGACACAGAATATGGCTACACCTTC.